This TCR beta chain emerged from a study of cytomegalovirus exposure and HLA in healthy donors. V lost 5 bases, J lost 1 base, and 12 bases lay in between. Germline lookup yields CDR1 WSHSY and CDR2 SAAADI. The CDR3 totals 15 residues. Details on this clone: Antigen specificity is unknown.

Whole-study findings and limits: It was confirmed in vitro that a few of the CMV-associated chains were specific for CMV antigens.

PCR was performed using 60 Vbeta and 13 Jbeta primers. Using immunoSEQ multiplex PCR, the repertoire was profiled, and TCRdb retains in-frame clones only, with some absent. Here the sample table reports about 77,000 clones. The rearrangement links TRBV10-2 to TRBJ1-3, with D possibly TRBD1 on 5 matching bases. This TCR was recovered from a man aged 50-60 years in good health and CMV-seropositive. The source material was PBMCs. The CDR3 sequence: CASSPGLESGNTIYF. DNA of the CDR3: TGCGCCAGCAGTCCAGGGTTGGAGTCTGGAAACACCATATATTTT.